Listed below are T cell receptor beta chains from one sample, sequenced in a study of T cells in localized non-small cell lung cancer. TCRdb keeps only in-frame clones here, not all; method: immunoSEQ multiplex PCR. The table records tens of thousands of clones, over 80% of them present only once. The sequenced sample was peripheral blood, obtained before any cancer treatment. The source of these receptors is a man aged 35-75 years with stage I squamous cell lung carcinoma. Each CDR3 is given with its conserved first and last residue. The D gene is left open where the match is weak. Some rows mark clone size as missing; the rest say once, few, many or name a class of expanded clone.

DNA | CDR3 | D | J | size | length | V
TGTGCCACCAGCCCTGGGGGGATGAACACTGAAGCTTTCTTT | CATSPGGMNTEAFF | NA | TRBJ1-1 | NA | 14 | TRBV15
TGTGCCAGCAGTGAGGGACTAACCCAAGAGACCCAGTACTTC | CASSEGLTQETQYF | TRBD2 | TRBJ2-5 | NA | 14 | TRBV6-1
TGTGCCAGCAGTGGGGTATCCTCCTACAATGAGCAGTTCTTC | CASSGVSSYNEQFF | NA | TRBJ2-1 | NA | 14 | TRBV2
TGTGCCAGCACCCCACAGGGGGCGAACACTGAAGCTTTCTTT | CASTPQGANTEAFF | TRBD1 | TRBJ1-1 | few | 14 | TRBV6-6
TGTGCCAGCAGGAAGGGGAGCTCACCAGAAAAACTGTTTTTT | CASRKGSSPEKLFF | NA | TRBJ1-4 | NA | 14 | TRBV6-5
TGTGCCAGCTCTCGCCGGGACAGCTACGAGCAGTACTTC | CASSRRDSYEQYF | TRBD1 | TRBJ2-7 | NA | 13 | TRBV18
TGTGCCAGCAGCTTGGGTCCGGCAGGGAGAGGGCAGTACTTC | CASSLGPAGRGQYF | NA | TRBJ2-7 | NA | 14 | TRBV5-8
TGTGCCAGCAGCTTAGCGTACGGGGATACGCAGTATTTT | CASSLAYGDTQYF | NA | TRBJ2-3 | NA | 13 | TRBV7-2
TGTGCCATCAGTGACGGGACGCCCACGGAGCATTTT | CAISDGTPTEHF | NA | TRBJ1-5 | NA | 12 | TRBV10-3
TGTGCCAGCAGCCTAGTCGCGGGGACTTTGGCCAACGTCCTGACTTTC | CASSLVAGTLANVLTF | NA | TRBJ2-6 | NA | 16 | TRBV7-2
TGTGCCAGCAGTTTATTCCCGGCGAGGGCCGCCGGGGAGCTGTTTTTT | CASSLFPARAAGELFF | NA | TRBJ2-2 | once | 16 | TRBV28
TGTGCCAGCAGTCTACAGGGGGCGGGTCAGCCCCAGCATTTT | CASSLQGAGQPQHF | TRBD1 | TRBJ1-5 | once | 14 | TRBV2
TGTGCCAGCAAAAGCTCCTATAATTCACCCCTCCACTTT | CASKSSYNSPLHF | NA | TRBJ1-6 | NA | 13 | TRBV9
TGTGCCAGCAGTTACGGGTTCGAAAGGAGAACCAATCGTCGGGGTTACGAGCAGTACTTC | CASSYGFERRTNRRGYEQYF | NA | TRBJ2-7 | NA | 20 | TRBV28
TGTGCCAGCAGTTTATCTACCCCTGCTGAAGCTTTCTTT | CASSLSTPAEAFF | NA | TRBJ1-1 | once | 13 | TRBV27
TGCGCCAGCAGCCAAGAGGGGGCCCTAAATTCACCCCTCCACTTT | CASSQEGALNSPLHF | NA | TRBJ1-6 | few | 15 | TRBV4-3
TGTGCCAGCAGTTCCCACGCAGGGGGCGAGAGAAACATTCAGTACTTC | CASSSHAGGERNIQYF | TRBD1 | TRBJ2-4 | NA | 16 | TRBV27
TGTGCCAGCAGTCTCCTTGGCCGGGGTGGCACTGAAGCTTTCTTT | CASSLLGRGGTEAFF | NA | TRBJ1-1 | NA | 15 | TRBV27
TGTGCCAGCAGCTTGGGTCAGGGGCGCAACACTGAAGCTTTCTTT | CASSLGQGRNTEAFF | NA | TRBJ1-1 | NA | 15 | TRBV5-4
TGTGCCAGCAGCCGGACAGTTTCCTACGAGCAGTACTTC | CASSRTVSYEQYF | NA | TRBJ2-7 | NA | 13 | TRBV7-2
TGTGCCAGCAGACAGGGGGCGGATACGCAGTATTTT | CASRQGADTQYF | TRBD1 | TRBJ2-3 | NA | 12 | TRBV2
TGTGCCAGCAGCTTCGGAGCGGGGGTCGACACAGATACGCAGTATTTT | CASSFGAGVDTDTQYF | TRBD2 | TRBJ2-3 | NA | 16 | TRBV5-4
TGTGCCAGCAGCGTCACAGGGGGAGCTTCACCCCTCCACTTT | CASSVTGGASPLHF | TRBD1 | TRBJ1-6 | NA | 14 | TRBV5-4
TGCGCCAGCAGCCCCGGACAGCAAGAGACCCAGTACTTC | CASSPGQQETQYF | NA | TRBJ2-5 | NA | 13 | TRBV5-1
TGTGCCAGCAGCCAAATAGCGGGAGCCACAGATACGCAGTATTTT | CASSQIAGATDTQYF | TRBD2 | TRBJ2-3 | NA | 15 | TRBV5-4
TGCGCCAGCAGCCTACCGGATACTGGAAACACCATATATTTT | CASSLPDTGNTIYF | NA | TRBJ1-3 | NA | 14 | TRBV5-1